This T cell receptor (beta chain) derives from a study of T cell responses to AZD1222 COVID-19 vaccine. Study results and limitations: The sample set comprised mostly white British donors with more females, and clonal diversity was possibly underestimated. Only a handful of AZD1222 recipients were seropositive at baseline.

The V end lost 3 bases, the J end lost 7 bases, and 12 bases lay between the germline ends. The CDR3 is 13 amino acids. Germline CDR1 KGHSH, CDR2 LQKENI. About this clone: Antigen: not known.

Sequenced by immunoSEQ multiplex PCR; TCRdb stores in-frame clones only, minus some. The top ten hold about 9.9% of the sample, which has 150,000 to 200,000 clones, 80% to 90% seen once. Material: peripheral blood, obtained 28 days after the second AZD1222 dose. The TCR comes from an adult who received the AZD1222 COVID-19 vaccine. V gene TRBV18 combines with J gene TRBJ1-1; D may be TRBD1 (5 bases). As DNA, the CDR3 is TGTGCCAGCTCACCGGGAGGGGTCCTTGAAGCTTTCTTT. Translated, it gives CASSPGGVLEAFF.